This T cell receptor beta chain was sequenced during a study of shared clonotypes between healthy human individuals. Some clones are missing from TCRdb's copy, which holds only in-frame ones; the method was immunoSEQ multiplex PCR. This sample has about 2,500,000 clones, with 85% to 95% found just once. Sequenced: naive CD4+ T cells sorted from blood. Subset of the sample: CD45RA+ positively selected. The clonotype originates from a man aged 18 to 35 in good health.

CDR3 amino acids: CASSYAPAGGLGANVLTF. The CDR3 bases are TGTGCCAGCAGCTATGCCCCGGCAGGGGGGTTGGGGGCCAACGTCCTGACTTTC. The chain has TRBV7-3 and TRBJ2-6, with D possibly being TRBD1 (7 bases). The CDR3 totals 18 residues. Trimming left V 4 bases short and J 4 bases short, with 20 bases between. Looked up from germline, CDR1 is SGHTA and CDR2 is FQGTGA.